A single T cell receptor beta chain is shown here with its context. Its antigen remains unknown. Some clones are missing from TCRdb's copy, which holds only in-frame ones; the method was immunoSEQ multiplex PCR. The table has about 120,000 clones, about nine tenths seen once. This entry is derived from a study of T cell responses to AZD1222 COVID-19 vaccine. At the level of the study: Second doses at about 4 or about 12 weeks were pooled. Regarding the study as a whole: Females outnumbered males among donors, who were mostly white British; clonal diversity was possibly underestimated. Baseline testing showed seropositivity in only 5 or 6 AZD1222 recipients.

The sequence was obtained from an adult in good health. The source was peripheral blood, collected on day 0 of AZD1222 vaccination.

In nucleotides, the CDR3 is TGTGCCAGCAGATTAGGCTTAGGGGCATCTGAAGCTTTCTTT. This translates into CASRLGLGASEAFF. V gene TRBV6-5 combines with J gene TRBJ1-1, with TRBD1 as a possible D gene (5 bases). In germline, CDR1 is MNHEY, CDR2 SVGAGI. The CDR3 is 14 amino acids. V shed 6 bases and J shed 6 bases, with 17 bases lying between them.